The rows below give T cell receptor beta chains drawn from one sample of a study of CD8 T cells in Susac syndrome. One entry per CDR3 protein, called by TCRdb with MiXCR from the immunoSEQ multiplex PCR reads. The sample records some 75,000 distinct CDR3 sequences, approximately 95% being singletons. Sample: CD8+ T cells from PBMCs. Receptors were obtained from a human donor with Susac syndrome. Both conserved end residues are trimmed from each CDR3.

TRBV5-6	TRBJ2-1	ASSPTLVYEQF
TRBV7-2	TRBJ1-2	ASSLPGRDLGYT
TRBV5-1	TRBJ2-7	ASSFDGGWVQEQY
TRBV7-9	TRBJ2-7	ASSWGQGREQY
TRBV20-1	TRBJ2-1	SARLADAAYNEQF
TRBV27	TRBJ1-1	ASSPKGQGRRTEAF
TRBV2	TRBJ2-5	ASPGTGQETQY
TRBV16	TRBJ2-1	ASSQLTSGINEQF
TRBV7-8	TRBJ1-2	ASSLGGAGRVGGYT
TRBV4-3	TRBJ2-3	ASSQDRAGGPDTQY
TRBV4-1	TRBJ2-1	ASSQEWVNNEQF
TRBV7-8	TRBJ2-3	ASSSGRAETDTQY
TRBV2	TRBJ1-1	ASSKGYLDTEAF
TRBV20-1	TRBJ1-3	SARDTGTGNTIY
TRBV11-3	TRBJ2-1	ASSPGGSSGRRNEQF
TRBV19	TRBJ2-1	ASSEGPRNEQF
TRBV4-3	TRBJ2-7	ASSQGVGVGEQY